Shown below are 26 T cell receptor beta chains from a single sample sequenced in a study of OX40 agonist ivuxolimab in advanced cancers. The method was immunoSEQ multiplex PCR; TCRdb's version includes in-frame clones alone and lacks a portion of them. This sample has fewer than 65,000 clones, with 85% to 90% found just once. The sample here was CD4+ or CD8+ T cells sorted from blood, taken in a trial of the OX40 agonist ivuxolimab. All receptors derive from an adult with an advanced solid tumor such as melanoma, head and neck, liver or kidney cancer.

This clone was seen once. The CDR3, as DNA: TGCGCCAGCAGCGACCACAGGGGCAGAATCGGCAGAATTAACTATGGCTACACCTTC. It yields the protein CASSDHRGRIGRINYGYTF. The chain couples TRBV5-1 to TRBJ1-2; 7 nucleotides match TRBD1. After removal of 4 bases from V and 1 base from J, the junction contained 19 bases not matched to a gene. The germline V gene has CDR1 SGHRS and CDR2 YFSETQ. The CDR3 sequence is 19 residues long.

The chain employs TRBV10-3 and TRBJ2-1; D is unresolved. The CDR3 runs to 15 residues. V shed 6 bases and J shed 0 bases, with 12 bases lying between them. Per the germline V gene, CDR1 is ENHRY and CDR2 is SYGVKD. The CDR3 spells CAIRAHTSSYNEQFF. CDR3 coding DNA: TGTGCCATCAGGGCTCACACGAGCTCCTACAATGAGCAGTTCTTC.

This chain links TRBV28 with TRBJ2-4, with D uncertain. CDR1 MDHEN and CDR2 SYDVKM come from the germline V gene. V was cut by 5 bases and J by 1 base, with 12 bases left in between. The CDR3 is made up of 15 amino acids. The CDR3 DNA reads as TGTGCCAGCAGTGAAGCTCCCGCGGCCAAAAACATTCAGTACTTC. Amino acids: CASSEAPAAKNIQYF.

The sample holds a few counts of this clone. The chain recombines TRBV28 with TRBJ1-5, with D tentatively TRBD1 (5 bases). The CDR3 length is 15 residues. Deletions cut 4 bases from V and 1 base from J, with 11 bases between. The germline V gene has CDR1 MDHEN and CDR2 SYDVKM. CDR3 sequence: CASSSYRRSNQPQHF. CDR3 nucleotide sequence: TGTGCCAGCAGTTCCTACAGGAGGAGCAATCAGCCCCAGCATTTT.

This chain connects TRBV5-4 to TRBJ2-5; perhaps TRBD1 as D (5 bases). Near its end, the DNA agrees better with TRBJ2-7, so the J call may be wrong. Germline V gene sequence: CDR1 SGHNT, CDR2 YYREEE (reference sequence). The CDR3 contains 14 residues. CDR3 in amino acids: CASSLEGPSYEQYF. The CDR3 DNA sequence: TGTGCCAGCAGCTTGGAGGGGCCCTCCTACGAGCAGTACTTC.

V is TRBV7-9 and J is TRBJ2-3, with TRBD2 matching over 11 bases. Looked up from germline, CDR1 is SEHNR and CDR2 is FQNEAQ (reference sequence). With 3 bases clipped from V and 4 bases from J, the junction kept 0 bases outside the gene matches. This CDR3 has 14 residues. CDR3 residues: CASSLTSGADTQYF. CDR3 DNA sequence: TGTGCCAGCAGCTTGACTAGCGGGGCAGATACGCAGTATTTT.

This chain connects TRBV5-1 to TRBJ2-1; the match to TRBD2 covers 10 bases. This CDR3 is 14 amino acids long. The V gene end was trimmed by 2 bases and the J gene end by 5 bases; junction bases not matched to a gene: 1. Germline CDR1 and CDR2: SGHRS and YFSETQ. DNA of the CDR3: TGCGCCAGCAGCTTTGGGACTAGCGACAATGAGCAGTTCTTC. The encoded protein is CASSFGTSDNEQFF.

This rearrangement joins TRBV7-9 to TRBJ2-3, with D unresolved. The CDR3 contains 15 residues. CDR1 and CDR2 from the germline V gene are SEHNR and FQNEAQ (reference sequence). V shed 4 bases and J shed 0 bases, with 11 bases lying between them. Written as DNA, the CDR3 is TGTGCCAGCAGCTCGGCCGCAGAAAGCACAGATACGCAGTATTTT. It encodes CASSSAAESTDTQYF.

The chain combines TRBV11-2 with TRBJ2-5; 8 positions match TRBD1. The CDR3 loop spans 14 amino acids. Germline CDR1 SGHAT, CDR2 FQNNGV. V shed 5 bases and J 3 bases; nucleotides not matched to a gene: 5. CDR3 coding DNA: TGTGCCAGCAGCCCAACGGACAGGGAAGAGACCCAGTACTTC. Its protein is CASSPTDREETQYF. Full variable domain (outside the CDR3, taken from reference TRBV11-2 and TRBJ2-5): EAGVAQSPRYKIIEKRQSVAFWCNPISGHATLYWYQQILGQGPKLLIQFQNNGVVDDSQLPKDRFSAERLKGVDSTLKIQPAKLEDSAVYLCASSPTDREETQYFGPGTRLLVL.

The chain couples TRBV28 to TRBJ2-1; TRBD2 agrees at 7 bases. Germline V gene data show CDR1 as MDHEN and CDR2 as SYDVKM. The junction had 5 bases not matched to a gene; V was cut back by 2 bases and J by 4 bases. The CDR3 extends over 15 amino acids. CDR3 residues: CASSLIAGPYNEQFF. Here the CDR3 DNA reads TGTGCCAGCAGTTTAATAGCGGGCCCATACAATGAGCAGTTCTTC. The whole variable domain, remainder taken from reference TRBV28 and TRBJ2-1, is DVKVTQSSRYLVKRTGEKVFLECVQDMDHENMFWYRQDPGLGLRLIYFSYDVKMKEKGDIPEGYSVSREKKERFSLILESASTNQTSMYLCASSLIAGPYNEQFFGPGTRLTVL.

The chain recombines TRBV6-5 with TRBJ1-6; D is unclear. The length of the CDR3 is 13 residues. The ends were cut back, 2 bases at V and 10 bases at J, with 9 bases in the middle. Germline V CDR1 and CDR2: MNHEY, SVGAGI. This chain's CDR3 is CASSYTGNSPLHF. Written as DNA, the CDR3 is TGTGCCAGCAGTTACACGGGTAACTCACCCCTCCACTTT.

This rearrangement joins TRBV7-6 to TRBJ1-4, with a weak D call TRBD1 (5 bases). V was pared by 3 bases and J by 1 base, with 12 bases between. The CDR3 extends over 16 amino acids. Germline loops: CDR1 SGHVS, CDR2 FNYEAQ. CDR3 nucleotides: TGTGCCAGCAGCTTCCCCCTCACAGGAACTAATGAAAAACTGTTTTTT. Its translation: CASSFPLTGTNEKLFF.

J is TRBJ2-3 and V is TRBV10-3; D unclear. Germline V gene sequence: CDR1 ENHRY, CDR2 SYGVKD. Trimming shortened V by 0 bases and J by 6 bases, and 4 bases separated the two germline ends. The length of the CDR3 is 12 residues. The CDR3 sequence is CAISESADTQYF. DNA for the CDR3: TGTGCCATCAGTGAGTCAGCCGATACGCAGTATTTT.

This clone has just one count. The CDR3 region has the DNA TGTGCCAGCAGCCAAGGCGGACAGGGGTTTGGCTACACCTTC. This sequence encodes CASSQGGQGFGYTF. The rearrangement uses TRBV28 and TRBJ1-2, with TRBD1 matching over 9 bases. This CDR3 has 14 amino acids. The V gene's germline CDR1 is MDHEN and CDR2 SYDVKM. The V and J ends lost 6 bases and 7 bases, in that order; junction bases with no gene match: 9.

This chain joins TRBV6-1 and TRBJ2-3; D unresolved. The V gene lost 1 base and the J gene lost 0 bases, with 8 bases spanning the gap. Germline V gene sequence: CDR1 MNHNS, CDR2 SASEGT. CDR3 length equals 15 residues. CDR3 residues: CASSEVHPSTDTQYF. The CDR3 nucleotides read TGTGCCAGCAGTGAAGTACACCCTAGCACAGATACGCAGTATTTT.

V is TRBV7-2 and J is TRBJ2-7; D perhaps matches TRBD1 (6 bases). This CDR3 has 12 amino acids. Trimming took 6 bases from V and 7 from J, leaving 13 bases between them. Per the germline V gene, CDR1 is SGHTA and CDR2 is FQGNSA. The CDR3 loop is CASSYRVGEQYF. The CDR3, as DNA: TGTGCCAGCAGTTACAGGGTGGGGGAGCAGTACTTC.

V usage is TRBV29-1 and J usage is TRBJ2-7; D is possibly TRBD1 (6 bases). This CDR3 region has 13 residues. Germline V gene data show CDR1 as SQVTM and CDR2 as ANQGSEA. Trimming left V 4 bases short and J 0 bases short, with 10 bases between. The CDR3 DNA reads TGCAGCGTTGGTCAGGGGAACTCCTACGAGCAGTACTTC. As protein: CSVGQGNSYEQYF.

The J gene is TRBJ2-3, the V gene TRBV4-1; tentative D call: TRBD2 (6 bases). The CDR3 consists of 16 residues. V lost 0 bases and J 0 bases, leaving 10 bases between the germline ends. CDR1 and CDR2 from the germline V gene are MGHRA and YSYEKL. The CDR3 region is CASSQDPSGSTDTQYF. The CDR3 bases are TGCGCCAGCAGCCAAGACCCCAGCGGGAGCACAGATACGCAGTATTTT.

V usage is TRBV6-1 and J usage is TRBJ1-5, with 9 bases fitting TRBD1. J gave up 5 bases and V 8 bases, and 4 bases lay outside the gene matches. The CDR3 has 13 residues. CDR1 and CDR2 (germline): MNHNS, SASEGT. The CDR3 loop is CASGGDRDQPQHF. The CDR3 bases are TGTGCCAGCGGGGGGGACAGGGATCAGCCCCAGCATTTT.

This chain links TRBV7-6 with TRBJ2-7; D not certain. Per the germline V gene, CDR1 is SGHVS and CDR2 is FNYEAQ. CDR3 length: 14 amino acids. V was clipped by 1 base and J by 4 bases, with 11 bases between them. CDR3 residues: CASSLGPSNYEQYF. Here the CDR3 DNA reads TGTGCCAGCAGCTTAGGCCCTTCCAATTACGAGCAGTACTTC.

V is TRBV27 and J is TRBJ2-2; D is uncertain. CDR3 length: 16 residues. The germline CDR1 and CDR2 sequences are MNHEY and SMNVEV (reference sequence). The germline V and J ends were trimmed by 2 bases and 8 bases, with 18 bases remaining between them. CDR3: CASSLRWGSGEGELFF. In DNA form, the CDR3 reads TGTGCCAGCAGTTTACGTTGGGGATCCGGAGAGGGGGAGCTGTTTTTT.

This clone was detected only once. This chain joins TRBV28 and TRBJ2-3; weak D call: TRBD2 (6 bases). This CDR3 has 11 residues. V was pared by 4 bases and J by 8 bases, with 7 bases between. Per germline, CDR1 MDHEN and CDR2 SYDVKM. CDR3 coding DNA: TGTGCCAGCAGTTCTAGCGCTACGCAGTATTTT. Translating it yields CASSSSATQYF.

V gene TRBV19 combines with J gene TRBJ1-5, with 7 positions matching TRBD1. CDR1 is LNHDA, CDR2 SQIVND, per germline (reference sequence). The V and J ends lost 7 bases and 2 bases, in that order; junction bases with no gene match: 2. The CDR3 is made up of 13 amino acids. This chain's CDR3 is CASTGQGNQPQHF. The CDR3 region has the DNA TGTGCCAGTACCGGACAGGGCAATCAGCCCCAGCATTTT.

V gene TRBV7-8 combines with J gene TRBJ1-2; D remains ambiguous. V was pared by 5 bases and J by 7 bases, with 14 bases between. The CDR3 runs 13 residues. CDR1 and CDR2 (germline): SGHVS, FQNEAQ. CDR3 bases: TGTGCCAGCAGCCAAAACGCAGGTCTTGGCTACACCTTC. Translation: CASSQNAGLGYTF.

The chain employs TRBV9 and TRBJ2-1; 7 nucleotides align to TRBD2. V lost 4 bases, J lost 7 bases, and 5 bases stayed unmatched. The CDR3 sequence is 13 residues long. The germline V gene encodes CDR1 SGDLS and CDR2 YYNGEE. The CDR3 nucleotides are TGTGCCAGCAGCAACCGGGACTATAATGAGCAGTTCTTC. It specifies CASSNRDYNEQFF. The full variable domain, completed using reference TRBV9 and TRBJ2-1, is DSGVTQTPKHLITATGQRVTLRCSPRSGDLSVYWYQQSLDQGLQFLIQYYNGEERAKGNILERFSAQQFPDLHSELNLSSLELGDSALYFCASSNRDYNEQFFGPGTRLTVL.

V and J are TRBV28 and TRBJ2-3, with unresolved D. This CDR3 region has 12 residues. Trimming left V 2 bases short and J 7 bases short, with 7 bases between. CDR1 MDHEN and CDR2 SYDVKM come from the germline V gene. This CDR3 is CASSLGENTQYF. CDR3 in DNA: TGTGCCAGCAGTTTAGGAGAAAATACGCAGTATTTT.